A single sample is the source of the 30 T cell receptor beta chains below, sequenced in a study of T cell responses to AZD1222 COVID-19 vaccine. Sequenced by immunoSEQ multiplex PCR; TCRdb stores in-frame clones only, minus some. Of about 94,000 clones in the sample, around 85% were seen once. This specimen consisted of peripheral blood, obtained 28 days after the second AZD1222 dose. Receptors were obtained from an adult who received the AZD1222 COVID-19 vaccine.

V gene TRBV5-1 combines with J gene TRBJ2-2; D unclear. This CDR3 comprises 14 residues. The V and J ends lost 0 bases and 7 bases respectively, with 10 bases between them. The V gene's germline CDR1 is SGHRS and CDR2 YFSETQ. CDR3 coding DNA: TGCGCCAGCAGCTTGGTGCAGTCTAACGGGGAGCTGTTTTTT. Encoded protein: CASSLVQSNGELFF.

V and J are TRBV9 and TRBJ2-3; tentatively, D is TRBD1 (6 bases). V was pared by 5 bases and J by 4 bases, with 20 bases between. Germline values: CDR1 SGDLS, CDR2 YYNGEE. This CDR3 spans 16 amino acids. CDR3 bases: TGTGCCAGCAGGGCAGAGTTACAGGGTTCCGCAGATACGCAGTATTTT. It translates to CASRAELQGSADTQYF.

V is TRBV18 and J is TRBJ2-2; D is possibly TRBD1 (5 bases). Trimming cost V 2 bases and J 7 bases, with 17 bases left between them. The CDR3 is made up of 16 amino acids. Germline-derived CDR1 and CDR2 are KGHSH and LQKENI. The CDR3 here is CASSPAGISRNGELFF. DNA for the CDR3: TGTGCCAGCTCACCAGCAGGGATATCGAGGAACGGGGAGCTGTTTTTT.

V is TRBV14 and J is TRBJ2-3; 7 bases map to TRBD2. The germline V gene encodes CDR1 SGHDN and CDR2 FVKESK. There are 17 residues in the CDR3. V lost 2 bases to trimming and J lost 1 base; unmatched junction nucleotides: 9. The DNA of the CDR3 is TGTGCCAGCAGCCAAAAGGGATGGACTAGAGGCACAGATACGCAGTATTTT. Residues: CASSQKGWTRGTDTQYF.

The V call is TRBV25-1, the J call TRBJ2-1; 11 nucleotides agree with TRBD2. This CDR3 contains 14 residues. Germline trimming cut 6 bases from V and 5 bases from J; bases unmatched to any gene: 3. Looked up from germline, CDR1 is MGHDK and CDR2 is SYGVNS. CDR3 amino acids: CASRLAGGHNEQFF. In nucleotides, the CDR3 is TGTGCCAGCAGATTAGCGGGGGGGCACAATGAGCAGTTCTTC.

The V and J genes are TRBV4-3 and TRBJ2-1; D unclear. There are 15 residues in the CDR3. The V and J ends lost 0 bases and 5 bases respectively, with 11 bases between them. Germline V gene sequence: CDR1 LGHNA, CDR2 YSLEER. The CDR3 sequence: CASSQDSSPHNEQFF. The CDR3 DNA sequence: TGCGCCAGCAGCCAAGATAGCTCCCCCCACAATGAGCAGTTCTTC.

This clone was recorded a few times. CDR3 sequence reads: CASSKGEGQPQHF. The CDR3, as DNA: TGTGCCAGCAGTAAGGGGGAGGGTCAGCCCCAGCATTTT. The rearrangement joins TRBV12-3 or TRBV12-4 to TRBJ1-5; weak D call: TRBD1 (6 bases). V dropped 5 bases and J dropped 6 bases, with 11 bases sitting between them. The CDR3 is made up of 13 amino acids.

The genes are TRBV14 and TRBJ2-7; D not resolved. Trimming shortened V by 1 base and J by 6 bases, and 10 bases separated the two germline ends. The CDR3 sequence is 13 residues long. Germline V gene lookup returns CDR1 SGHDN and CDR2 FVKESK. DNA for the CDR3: TGTGCCAGCAGCCAAGTGGGCTGGGGCGAGCAGTACTTC. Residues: CASSQVGWGEQYF.

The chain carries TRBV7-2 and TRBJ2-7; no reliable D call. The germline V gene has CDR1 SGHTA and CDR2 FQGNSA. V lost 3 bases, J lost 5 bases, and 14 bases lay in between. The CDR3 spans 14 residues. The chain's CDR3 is CASSLDPTSNEQYF. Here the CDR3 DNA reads TGTGCCAGCAGCTTGGACCCTACGAGCAACGAGCAGTACTTC.

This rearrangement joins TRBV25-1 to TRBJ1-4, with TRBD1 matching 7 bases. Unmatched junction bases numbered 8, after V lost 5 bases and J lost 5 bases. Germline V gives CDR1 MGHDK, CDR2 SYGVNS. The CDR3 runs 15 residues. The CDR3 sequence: CASSSRQGLNEKLFF. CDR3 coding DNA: TGTGCCAGCAGTTCCCGACAGGGACTAAATGAAAAACTGTTTTTT.

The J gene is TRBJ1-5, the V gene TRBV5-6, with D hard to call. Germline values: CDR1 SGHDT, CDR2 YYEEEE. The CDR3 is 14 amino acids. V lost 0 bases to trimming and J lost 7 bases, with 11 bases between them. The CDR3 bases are TGTGCCAGCAGCTTGGTAGGTTCGGGGCAGCCCCAGCATTTT. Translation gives CASSLVGSGQPQHF.

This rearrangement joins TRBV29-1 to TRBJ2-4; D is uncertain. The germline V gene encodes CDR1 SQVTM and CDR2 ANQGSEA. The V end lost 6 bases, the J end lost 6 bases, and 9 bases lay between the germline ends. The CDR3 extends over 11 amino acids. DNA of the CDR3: TGCAGCGTCGCATTAGGAAACATTCAGTACTTC. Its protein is CSVALGNIQYF.

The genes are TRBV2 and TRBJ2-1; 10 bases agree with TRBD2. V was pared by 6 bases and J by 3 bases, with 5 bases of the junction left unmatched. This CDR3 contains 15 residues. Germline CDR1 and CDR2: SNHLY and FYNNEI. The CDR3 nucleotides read TGTGCCAGCAGGTCGTCTAGCGGGGGCTACAATGAGCAGTTCTTC. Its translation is CASRSSSGGYNEQFF.

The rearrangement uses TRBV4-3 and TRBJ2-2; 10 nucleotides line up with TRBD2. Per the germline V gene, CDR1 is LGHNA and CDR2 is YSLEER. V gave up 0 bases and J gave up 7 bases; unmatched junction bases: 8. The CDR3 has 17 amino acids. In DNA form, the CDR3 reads TGCGCCAGCAGCCAAGATACAGTAGCGGGAGGTATCGGGGAGCTGTTTTTT. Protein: CASSQDTVAGGIGELFF.

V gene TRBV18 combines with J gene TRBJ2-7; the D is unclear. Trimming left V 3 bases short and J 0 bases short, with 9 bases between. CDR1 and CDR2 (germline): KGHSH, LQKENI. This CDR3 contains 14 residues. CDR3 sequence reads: CASSPSPISYEQYF. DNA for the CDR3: TGTGCCAGCTCACCTAGCCCGATCTCCTACGAGCAGTACTTC.

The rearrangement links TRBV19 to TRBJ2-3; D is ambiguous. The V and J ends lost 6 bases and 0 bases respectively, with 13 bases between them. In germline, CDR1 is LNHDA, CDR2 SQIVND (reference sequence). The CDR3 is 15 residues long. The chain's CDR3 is CASSYSQSSTDTQYF. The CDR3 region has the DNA TGTGCCAGTAGCTACTCTCAGTCTAGCACAGATACGCAGTATTTT. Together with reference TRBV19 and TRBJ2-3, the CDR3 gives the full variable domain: DGGITQSPKYLFRKEGQNVTLSCEQNLNHDAMYWYRQDPGQGLRLIYYSQIVNDFQKGDIAEGYSVSREKKESFPLTVTSAQKNPTAFYLCASSYSQSSTDTQYFGPGTRLTVL.

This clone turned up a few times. The CDR3 DNA reads as TGTGCCTGGGGGGGACAGGGTAATTTTGAAGCTTTCTTT. Residues: CAWGGQGNFEAFF. The chain recombines TRBV30 with TRBJ1-1; TRBD1 agrees at 9 bases. The V segment lost 5 bases and the J segment 7 bases; nucleotides outside the gene matches: 8. The CDR3 covers 13 residues. CDR1 GTSNPN and CDR2 SVGIG come from the germline V gene (reference sequence). The complete variable domain, with remaining parts taken from reference TRBV30 and TRBJ1-1, reads SQTIHQWPATLVQPVGSPLSLECTVEGTSNPNLYWYRQAAGRGLQLLFYSVGIGQISSEVPQNLSASRPQDRQFILSSKKLLLSDSGFYLCAWGGQGNFEAFFGQGTRLTVV.

Here the CDR3 DNA reads TGTGCCAGCAGCCAAGACGCCTTTGGGGGGGGCACCTACAATGAGCAGTTCTTC. Translation gives CASSQDAFGGGTYNEQFF. The chain joins TRBV3-1 (or the pseudogene TRBV3-2) to TRBJ2-1; D perhaps matches TRBD2 (7 bases). V was trimmed by 0 bases and J by 2 bases, leaving 17 bases between them. The CDR3 runs to 18 residues. Germline-derived CDR1 and CDR2 are LGHDT and YNNKEL (reference sequence).

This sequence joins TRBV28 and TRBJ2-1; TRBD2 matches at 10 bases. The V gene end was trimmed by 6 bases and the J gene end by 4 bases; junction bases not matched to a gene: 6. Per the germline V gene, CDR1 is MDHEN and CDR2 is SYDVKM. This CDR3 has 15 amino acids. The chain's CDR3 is CASSRQTSGYNEQFF. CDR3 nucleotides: TGTGCCAGCAGCCGTCAGACTAGCGGGTACAATGAGCAGTTCTTC.

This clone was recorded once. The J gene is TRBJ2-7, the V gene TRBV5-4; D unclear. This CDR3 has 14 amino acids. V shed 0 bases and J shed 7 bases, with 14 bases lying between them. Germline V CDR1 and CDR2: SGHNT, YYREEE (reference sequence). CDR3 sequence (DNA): TGTGCCAGCAGCTTGGAAGTGGGATTCGGTGAGCAGTACTTC. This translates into CASSLEVGFGEQYF.

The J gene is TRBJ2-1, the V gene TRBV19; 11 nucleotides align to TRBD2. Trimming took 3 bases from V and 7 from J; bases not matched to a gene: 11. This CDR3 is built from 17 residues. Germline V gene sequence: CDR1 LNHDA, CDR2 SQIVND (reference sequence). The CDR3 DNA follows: TGTGCCAGTAGTATGGAAATAGCGGGAGGGCGATTAAATGAGCAGTTCTTC. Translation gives CASSMEIAGGRLNEQFF.

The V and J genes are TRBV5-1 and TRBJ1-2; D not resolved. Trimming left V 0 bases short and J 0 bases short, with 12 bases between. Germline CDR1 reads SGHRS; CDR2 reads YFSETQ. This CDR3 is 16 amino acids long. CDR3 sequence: CASSLAIPFSNYGYTF. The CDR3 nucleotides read TGCGCCAGCAGCTTGGCCATTCCCTTTTCTAACTATGGCTACACCTTC.

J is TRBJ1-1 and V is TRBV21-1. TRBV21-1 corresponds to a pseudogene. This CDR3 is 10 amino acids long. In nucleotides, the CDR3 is TGTGCCAGCAGCAGCACTGAAGCTTTCTTT. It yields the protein CASSSTEAFF.

The DNA of the CDR3 is TGTGCCAGCAGGCCAGGACTACCAACCCTGGCGGCCCAGTACTTC. This gives the protein CASRPGLPTLAAQYF. The chain carries TRBV2 and TRBJ2-5, with D maybe TRBD2 (6 bases). The CDR3 consists of 15 residues. Looked up from germline, CDR1 is SNHLY and CDR2 is FYNNEI. The V end lost 6 bases, the J end lost 9 bases, and 23 bases lay between the germline ends.

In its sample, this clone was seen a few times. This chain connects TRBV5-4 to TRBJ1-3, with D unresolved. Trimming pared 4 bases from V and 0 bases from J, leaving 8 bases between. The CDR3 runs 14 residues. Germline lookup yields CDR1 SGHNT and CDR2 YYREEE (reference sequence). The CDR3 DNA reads TGTGCCAGCAGCCTTACCAGCTCTGGAAACACCATATATTTT. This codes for CASSLTSSGNTIYF. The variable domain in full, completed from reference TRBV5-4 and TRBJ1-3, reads ETGVTQSPTHLIKTRGQQVTLRCSSQSGHNTVSWYQQALGQGPQFIFQYYREEENGRGNFPPRFSGLQFPNYSSELNVNALELDDSALYLCASSLTSSGNTIYFGEGSWLTVV.

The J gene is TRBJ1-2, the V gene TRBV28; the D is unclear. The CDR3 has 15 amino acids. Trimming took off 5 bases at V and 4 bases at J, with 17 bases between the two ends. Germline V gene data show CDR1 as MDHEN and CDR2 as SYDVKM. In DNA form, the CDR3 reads TGTGCCAGCAGTGAGAGACACCGGACGCTCTATGGCTACACCTTC. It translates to CASSERHRTLYGYTF.

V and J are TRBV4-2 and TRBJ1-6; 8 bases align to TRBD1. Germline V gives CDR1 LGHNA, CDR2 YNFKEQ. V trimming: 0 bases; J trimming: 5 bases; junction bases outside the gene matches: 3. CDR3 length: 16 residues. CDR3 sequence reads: CASSQDQGAHNSPLHF. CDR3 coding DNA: TGTGCCAGCAGCCAAGATCAGGGGGCCCATAATTCACCCCTCCACTTT.

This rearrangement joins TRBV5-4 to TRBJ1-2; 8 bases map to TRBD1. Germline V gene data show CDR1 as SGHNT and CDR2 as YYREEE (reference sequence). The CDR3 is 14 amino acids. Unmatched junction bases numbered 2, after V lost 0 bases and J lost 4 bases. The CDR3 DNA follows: TGTGCCAGCAGCTTGGGGACAGGGTCCTATGGCTACACCTTC. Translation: CASSLGTGSYGYTF.

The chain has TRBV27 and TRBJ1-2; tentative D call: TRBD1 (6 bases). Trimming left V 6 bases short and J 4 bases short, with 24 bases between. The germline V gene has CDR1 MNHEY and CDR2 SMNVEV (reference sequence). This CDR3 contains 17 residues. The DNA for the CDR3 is TGTGCCAGCAGCTATAAACGGACAGTGGGAAGTGGCTATGGCTACACCTTC. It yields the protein CASSYKRTVGSGYGYTF.

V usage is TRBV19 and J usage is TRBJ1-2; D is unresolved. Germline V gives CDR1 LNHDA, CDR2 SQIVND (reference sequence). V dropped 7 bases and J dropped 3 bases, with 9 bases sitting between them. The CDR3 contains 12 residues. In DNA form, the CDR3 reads TGTGCCAGTACAGCAGATCACTATGGCTACACCTTC. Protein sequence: CASTADHYGYTF.